The 18 T cell receptor beta chains in this list originate from one sample, sequenced in a study of shared clonotypes between healthy human individuals. Sequenced by immunoSEQ multiplex PCR; TCRdb stores in-frame clones only, minus some. In the table there are a few hundred thousand clones, roughly four fifths of which are singletons. Sequencing input: PBMCs. These receptors originate from a woman between 35 and 50 years old in good health. Some clones in this sample may be carry-over from other donors' samples.

The J gene is TRBJ1-4, the V gene TRBV6-6, with 7 bases lining up with TRBD1. The CDR3 covers 16 residues. V trimming: 7 bases; J trimming: 13 bases; junction bases outside the gene matches: 21. From germline, CDR1 is MNHNY and CDR2 SVGAGI (reference sequence). CDR3: CASIAGEPGGRRRLFF. Written as DNA, the CDR3 is TGTGCCAGCATAGCCGGGGAGCCAGGGGGAAGGAGGAGACTGTTTTTT.

This chain joins TRBV30 and TRBJ1-2; 9 bases are shared with TRBD1. V gave up 3 bases and J gave up 8 bases; unmatched junction bases: 4. The germline V gene has CDR1 GTSNPN and CDR2 SVGIG (reference sequence). CDR3 size: 12 residues. CDR3 nucleotides: TGTGCCTGGAGGGAAACAGGGGGCGGCTACACCTTC. Protein product: CAWRETGGGYTF.

The chain has TRBV19 and TRBJ1-1; 7 bases are shared with TRBD1. J lost 2 bases, V lost 5 bases, and 8 bases had no gene match. Germline values: CDR1 LNHDA, CDR2 SQIVND (reference sequence). The CDR3 is 15 amino acids. CDR3 protein: CASSEDRELNTEAFF. CDR3 nucleotides: TGTGCCAGTAGTGAAGACAGGGAGTTAAACACTGAAGCTTTCTTT.

The chain recombines TRBV28 with TRBJ2-2, with D perhaps assigned TRBD1 or TRBD2 (5 bases each). V was shortened by 3 bases and J by 5 bases, with 13 bases between the two germline ends. The CDR3 is 15 amino acids. The germline V gene has CDR1 MDHEN and CDR2 SYDVKM. The CDR3 here is CASSLWLAGTGELFF. The CDR3 coding sequence is TGTGCCAGCAGTTTGTGGCTAGCAGGGACCGGGGAGCTGTTTTTT.

This chain uses TRBV6-1 with TRBJ2-2; D is undetermined. The germline V and J ends were trimmed by 7 bases and 6 bases, with 15 bases remaining between them. The CDR3 sequence is 14 residues long. Germline CDR1 MNHNS, CDR2 SASEGT. CDR3 bases: TGTGCCAGCACGCTCGCGTCGTACTCCGGGGAGCTGTTTTTT. As protein: CASTLASYSGELFF.

This clone was detected a few times. V usage is TRBV5-6 and J usage is TRBJ2-5, with 12 positions matching TRBD2. V shed 4 bases and J 13 bases; nucleotides not matched to a gene: 11. The germline V gene has CDR1 SGHDT and CDR2 YYEEEE. The length of the CDR3 is 14 residues. The CDR3 loop is CASSTPGLAGTLYF. Written as DNA, the CDR3 is TGTGCCAGCAGCACGCCGGGACTAGCGGGTACACTGTACTTC. Full variable domain (missing parts from reference TRBV5-6 and TRBJ2-5): DAGVTQSPTHLIKTRGQQVTLRCSPKSGHDTVSWYQQALGQGPQFIFQYYEEEERQRGNFPDRFSGHQFPNYSSELNVNALLLGDSALYLCASSTPGLAGTLYFGPGTRLLVL.

This clone was seen more than once but under ten times. J is TRBJ2-5 and V is TRBV25-1; 8 nucleotides align to TRBD2. This CDR3 region has 16 residues. Germline assignment: CDR1 MGHDK and CDR2 SYGVNS. Trimming removed 5 bases from V and 5 bases from J; junction bases left unmatched: 13. The CDR3 nucleotides are TGTGCCAGCAGTTGGGGGCGGGGGACTAGAGCGGAGACCCAGTACTTC. Protein sequence: CASSWGRGTRAETQYF.

V is TRBV5-8 and J is TRBJ1-1; no firm D call. V was trimmed by 1 base and J by 4 bases, leaving 2 bases between them. The CDR3 loop spans 11 amino acids. CDR1 is SGHTS and CDR2 is YDEGEE in the germline V gene. CDR3 sequence reads: CASSLFTEAFF. The CDR3 DNA reads TGTGCCAGCAGCTTGTTCACTGAAGCTTTCTTT.

This rearrangement joins TRBV7-8 to TRBJ1-2; D gene unclear. There are 14 residues in the CDR3. The V gene lost 3 bases and the J gene lost 4 bases, with 12 bases spanning the gap. The germline V gene encodes CDR1 SGHVS and CDR2 FQNEAQ. CDR3 loop: CASSFGASVYGYTF. The CDR3 nucleotides read TGTGCCAGCAGCTTCGGCGCCAGCGTCTATGGCTACACCTTC.

V usage is TRBV6-6 and J usage is TRBJ2-7; 8 bases map to TRBD1. Losses at the gene ends were 2 bases for V and 0 bases for J; bases not matched to a gene: 6. The V gene's germline CDR1 is MNHNY and CDR2 SVGAGI (reference sequence). The CDR3 runs 16 residues. DNA of the CDR3: TGTGCCAGCAGTTACCCGGGACAGGCTAACTCCTACGAGCAGTACTTC. The encoded protein is CASSYPGQANSYEQYF.

The chain employs TRBV30 and TRBJ1-4; TRBD1 is a possible D gene (6 bases). The CDR3 totals 13 residues. Per the germline V gene, CDR1 is GTSNPN and CDR2 is SVGIG (reference sequence). V dropped 2 bases and J dropped 7 bases, with 11 bases sitting between them. The CDR3 here is CAWSLGAGEKLFF. The DNA for the CDR3 is TGTGCCTGGAGTCTGGGGGCCGGTGAAAAACTGTTTTTT.

J is TRBJ2-3 and V is TRBV6-5; 13 bases align to TRBD2. Germline V lookup: CDR1 MNHEY, CDR2 SVGAGI. V lost 9 bases and J lost 6; bases outside the gene matches: 9. The CDR3 extends over 15 amino acids. The CDR3 loop reads CARMRTSGSGDTQYF. The CDR3 coding sequence is TGTGCCAGGATGAGGACTAGCGGGAGTGGGGATACGCAGTATTTT.

V usage is TRBV18 and J usage is TRBJ1-1; a possible D gene is TRBD1 (5 bases). The V and J ends lost 5 bases and 8 bases respectively, with 12 bases between them. Germline loops: CDR1 KGHSH, CDR2 LQKENI. The CDR3 has 12 residues. The CDR3 spells CASSGGRSEAFF. The CDR3 DNA follows: TGTGCCAGCTCAGGGGGACGCTCGGAAGCTTTCTTT.

Turning to this clone: This sequence is one base from a far larger clone and is likely a read error. The chain combines TRBV13 with TRBJ1-1; tentative D call: TRBD1 (5 bases). Germline V gene data show CDR1 as PRHDT and CDR2 as FYEKMQ (reference sequence). Trimming took off 3 bases at V and 6 bases at J, with 11 bases between the two ends. This CDR3 is 13 amino acids long. The CDR3 here is CASSLQGAPEAFF. The CDR3 bases are TGTGCCAGCAGCTTGCAGGGTGCGCCTGAAGCTTTCTTT.

To note about this clone: Being one base from a much bigger clone, this may be a read error. This rearrangement joins TRBV5-4 to TRBJ1-2; 7 bases match TRBD1. Germline assignment: CDR1 SGHNT and CDR2 YYREEE (reference sequence). After removal of 1 base from V and 3 bases from J, the junction contained 0 bases not matched to a gene. This CDR3 region has 13 residues. CDR3 amino acids: CASSLTGDYGYTF. The CDR3 DNA is TGTGCCAGCAGCTTGACAGGGGACTATGGCTACACCTTC.

This clone was recorded many times. The rearrangement uses TRBV15 and TRBJ1-1, with 8 positions matching TRBD1. This CDR3 comprises 14 residues. Germline V gene data show CDR1 as LNHNV and CDR2 as YYDKDF (reference sequence). V was pared by 5 bases and J by 2 bases, with 4 bases of the junction left unmatched. The CDR3, as DNA: TGTGCCACCAGCGGAGGACAGGGAAACACTGAAGCTTTCTTT. It translates to CATSGGQGNTEAFF.

J is TRBJ2-1 and V is TRBV30; D gene ambiguous. Between the trimmed V and J ends, which lost 1 base and 4 bases, there was a span of 8 bases. The CDR3 spans 13 residues. Germline values: CDR1 GTSNPN, CDR2 SVGIG (reference sequence). Here the CDR3 DNA reads TGTGCCTGGAGTGCAGAAATTTACAATGAGCAGTTCTTC. Its protein is CAWSAEIYNEQFF.

The V call is TRBV7-2, the J call TRBJ2-3; 8 bases line up with TRBD1. This CDR3 is built from 14 residues. Looked up from germline, CDR1 is SGHTA and CDR2 is FQGNSA. V shed 5 bases, J shed 6 bases, and the junction held 7 bases outside the gene matches. The CDR3 DNA is TGTGCCAGCAGCCCCCGGACAGGGCCCGATACGCAGTATTTT. Translated, it gives CASSPRTGPDTQYF.